These 17 T cell receptor beta chains were sequenced from one sample in a study of T cell clonality in common variable immunodeficiency. These TCRs are of unknown antigen specificity. Regarding the study as a whole: In common variable immunodeficiency, TCR beta chains reportedly carried fewer deletions and N-nucleotide insertions.

The repertoire was sequenced with immunoSEQ multiplex PCR; TCRdb's copy has only in-frame clones and lacks some. The specimen has 15,000 to 20,000 clones, none found just once. Material for sequencing was peripheral blood mononuclear cells. The receptors originated from a human donor with common variable immunodeficiency.

This clone has at least ten counts. From the germline J gene comes the end of the CDR3, since the read stops 3 residues before it. The gene calls are TRBV18 and TRBJ2-7; 7 bases map to TRBD2. Germline lookup yields CDR1 KGHSH and CDR2 LQKENI. The ends lost 2 bases at V and 3 bases at J; junction bases unmatched: 4. The CDR3 contains 14 residues. CDR3 in amino acids: CASSPKRGVYEQYF. Incomplete CDR3 DNA: TGTGCCAGCTCACCAAAGCGGGGTGTCTACGAG.

This clone appeared many times. Coverage ceases 3 residues before the CDR3 finishes, and the germline J gene fills in the end. This chain joins TRBV7-2 and TRBJ1-3; D remains ambiguous. V was cut by 2 bases and J by 9 bases, with 11 bases left in between. Germline CDR1 SGHTA, CDR2 FQGNSA. The CDR3 length is 13 residues. CDR3 protein: CASSLTSVGTIYF. The CDR3 DNA, read in part, is TGTGCCAGCAGCTTAACAAGCGTGGGCACC.

There are a few counts of this clone. The read gets to within 3 residues of the CDR3 end, and the germline J gene fills in the rest. The V and J genes are TRBV19 and TRBJ2-7; D call uncertain. Germline V gene sequence: CDR1 LNHDA, CDR2 SQIVND (reference sequence). This CDR3 has 15 amino acids. V lost 4 bases to trimming and J lost 4 bases, with 17 bases between them. Partial CDR3 DNA: TGTGCCAGTAGTACCCCCCGGGTTGGAGCGTACGAG. The encoded protein is CASSTPRVGAYE. The full CDR3 sequence reads CASSTPRVGAYEQYF.

Worth noting for this clone: Sequencing ends 3 residues short of the CDR3 end; the germline J gene provides the rest. The V call is TRBV18, the J call TRBJ2-5, with TRBD2 matching over 15 bases. Germline V gene sequence: CDR1 KGHSH, CDR2 LQKENI. The V and J ends lost 0 bases and 5 bases, in that order; junction bases with no gene match: 4. The CDR3 runs to 17 residues. The CDR3 region is CASSPPGLAGGAETQYF. The CDR3 bases that were read are TGTGCCAGCTCACCACCTGGACTAGCGGGGGGGGCGGAGACC.

This clone was seen more than once but under ten times. The read ends 3 residues early relative to the CDR3; the germline J gene fills the gap. The chain uses TRBV10-3 and TRBJ2-5; TRBD2 matches at 11 bases. CDR3 length equals 16 residues. Germline lookup yields CDR1 ENHRY and CDR2 SYGVKD. Trimming at V came to 6 bases and at J to 5 bases, leaving 11 bases not matched to a gene. Here the CDR3 reads CAISIVAGGQGETQYF. The DNA read from the CDR3 is TGTGCCATCAGCATCGTAGCGGGAGGGCAGGGGGAGACC.

This clone was seen many times. The CDR3 loop reads CAWGQGAAEAFF. The CDR3 bases that were read are TGTGCCTGGGGACAGGGGGCAGCTGAA. The chain joins TRBV30 to TRBJ1-1; TRBD1 matches 11 bases. The CDR3 goes on 3 residues after the read ends, and that part is filled in from the germline J gene. Germline assignment: CDR1 GTSNPN and CDR2 SVGIG (reference sequence). V shed 5 bases, J shed 6 bases, and the junction held 2 bases outside the gene matches. This CDR3 region has 12 residues.

Many counts were recorded for this clone. Coverage ceases 3 residues before the CDR3 finishes, and the germline J gene fills in the end. The chain couples TRBV2 to TRBJ2-6; 9 bases agree with TRBD2. This CDR3 is 16 amino acids long. The germline V gene has CDR1 SNHLY and CDR2 FYNNEI. Unmatched junction bases numbered 7, after V lost 6 bases and J lost 4 bases. Partial CDR3 DNA: TGTGCCAGCAGGGCAGCGGGGGGTATGGGGGCCAACGTC. Translation gives CASRAAGGMGANV. In full, the CDR3 is CASRAAGGMGANVLTF.

Regarding this clone: The sequence runs out 3 residues before the end of the CDR3; the remainder is reconstructed from the germline J gene. The rearrangement joins TRBV2 to TRBJ1-5; no firm D call. CDR1 and CDR2 (germline): SNHLY, FYNNEI. CDR3 size: 17 residues. V lost 3 bases and J 5 bases, leaving 20 bases between the germline ends. Here the CDR3 reads CASSESRQRLVDQPQHF. CDR3 bases read: TGTGCCAGCAGTGAGAGCCGGCAGCGGCTTGTAGATCAGCCC.

In regard to this clone: The read falls 3 residues short of the CDR3 end, and the missing part is taken from the germline J gene. This rearrangement joins TRBV6-2 or TRBV6-3 to TRBJ1-2; TRBD1 might be the D (5 bases). The CDR3 is made up of 15 amino acids. Between the trimmed V and J ends, which lost 7 bases and 7 bases, there was a span of 22 bases. Germline assignment: CDR1 MNHEY and CDR2 SVGEGT. CDR3 residues: CASTHPEGPHGGYTF. CDR3 bases read: TGTGCCAGCACCCACCCTGAGGGGCCCCATGGTGGC.

A remark on this clone: The read terminates 3 residues before the CDR3 end, so the remaining end is supplied by the germline J gene. The V gene is TRBV7-6, the J gene TRBJ2-7; 8 bases fit TRBD1. Germline values: CDR1 SGHVS, CDR2 FNYEAQ. With V trimmed by 3 bases and J by 0 bases, 7 bases remained unmatched. CDR3 length: 16 residues. CDR3 DNA, as far as it was read: TGTGCCAGCAGCTTGCAAGGGGACAGGAGCTCCTACGAG. Translated, it gives CASSLQGDRSSYE. The complete CDR3 protein is CASSLQGDRSSYEQYF. The entire variable domain, with the rest obtained from reference TRBV7-6 and TRBJ2-7, is as follows: GAGVSQSPRYKVTKRGQDVALRCDPISGHVSLYWYRQALGQGPEFLTYFNYEAQQDKSGLPNDRFSAERPEGSISTLTIQRTEQRDSAMYRCASSLQGDRSSYEQYFGPGTRLTVT.

This clone has only a few counts. The read is 3 residues too short to cover the CDR3 end, so that end is filled in from the germline J gene. This rearrangement joins TRBV19 to TRBJ1-2; 8 positions agree with TRBD1. CDR1 and CDR2 from the germline V gene are LNHDA and SQIVND (reference sequence). This CDR3 is built from 16 residues. The covered CDR3 bases are TGTGCCAGTAGTGCGATGACAGGGGCCGCCATACTAGGC. This translates into CASSAMTGAAILG. The full CDR3 protein is CASSAMTGAAILGYTF.

This clone occurred a few times. Partial CDR3 DNA: TGTGCCAGCAGCCTGCCCGGGGTGTCTTTTTACGAG. Its translation: CASSLPGVSFYE. The full CDR3 protein is CASSLPGVSFYEQYF. This rearrangement joins TRBV7-2 to TRBJ2-7; TRBD2 might be the D (5 bases). Read coverage stops 3 residues before the CDR3 terminus; the germline J gene supplies the remainder. Germline-derived CDR1 and CDR2 are SGHTA and FQGNSA. The CDR3 loop spans 15 amino acids. Trimming left V 5 bases short and J 4 bases short, with 18 bases between.

In the case of this clone: The read is 3 residues too short to cover the CDR3 end, so that end is filled in from the germline J gene. The rearrangement uses TRBV7-9 and TRBJ2-5; 9 bases align to TRBD1. Germline V gene data show CDR1 as SEHNR and CDR2 as FQNEAQ (reference sequence). V shed 4 bases, J shed 1 base, and the junction held 1 base outside the gene matches. CDR3 size: 14 residues. Incomplete CDR3 DNA: TGTGCCAGCAGCTCGGGACAGGGCCAAGAGACC. It is translated as CASSSGQGQET. The full CDR3 is CASSSGQGQETQYF.

This clone was found a few times. Coverage ceases 3 residues before the CDR3 finishes, and the germline J gene fills in the end. The rearrangement uses TRBV30 and TRBJ1-5, with 9 bases identical to TRBD1. The CDR3 covers 18 residues. V lost 2 bases, J lost 4 bases, and 15 bases stayed unmatched. The germline gives CDR1 GTSNPN, CDR2 SVGIG (reference sequence). The CDR3 bases that were read are TGTGCCTGGAGTAACAGGGGGCGGACGGGGATGGGGAATCAGCCC. As protein: CAWSNRGRTGMGNQP. The CDR3 in its entirety is CAWSNRGRTGMGNQPQHF.

CDR3 in amino acids: CASSLVGGGETQYF. Incomplete CDR3 DNA: TGCGCCAGCAGCTTGGTGGGGGGAGGAGAGACC. The rearrangement uses TRBV5-1 and TRBJ2-5, with D possibly being TRBD2 (6 bases). The CDR3 end lies 3 residues beyond the end of the read and is filled in from the germline J gene. Germline lookup yields CDR1 SGHRS and CDR2 YFSETQ. V dropped 0 bases and J dropped 4 bases, with 10 bases sitting between them. The CDR3 spans 14 residues.

This clone is medium-sized in the sample. Sequencing ends 3 residues short of the CDR3 end; the germline J gene provides the rest. The genes are TRBV9 and TRBJ2-3, with D uncertain. Per the germline V gene, CDR1 is SGDLS and CDR2 is YYNGEE. The CDR3 spans 13 residues. The V end lost 0 bases, the J end lost 1 base, and 3 bases lay between the germline ends. CDR3 bases read: TGTGCCAGCAGCGTAGAGGGCACAGATACG. This gives the protein CASSVEGTDT. The CDR3 as a whole reads CASSVEGTDTQYF. Based on the CDR3 plus reference TRBV9 and TRBJ2-3, the full variable domain is DSGVTQTPKHLITATGQRVTLRCSPRSGDLSVYWYQQSLDQGLQFLIQYYNGEERAKGNILERFSAQQFPDLHSELNLSSLELGDSALYFCASSVEGTDTQYFGPGTRLTVL.

In this sample, this clone turned up a few times. The CDR3 extends 3 residues past the end of the read, so its final part is completed from the germline J gene. The genes are TRBV7-6 and TRBJ2-1; 7 bases match TRBD2. The germline CDR1 and CDR2 sequences are SGHVS and FNYEAQ. The CDR3 loop spans 15 amino acids. The V and J ends lost 3 bases and 5 bases, in that order; junction bases with no gene match: 7. The sequenced CDR3 bases are TGTGCCAGCAGCTTCGGACTAGACCCCCACAATGAG. Encoded protein: CASSFGLDPHNE. The whole CDR3 protein reads CASSFGLDPHNEQFF.